The subject of this entry is one TCR beta chain. The germline V gene encodes CDR1 SQVTM and CDR2 ANQGSEA. CDR3 length equals 19 residues. V gave up 0 bases and J gave up 1 base; unmatched junction bases: 15. Amplification of TCR beta CDR3 regions used RNA transcripts. HTBI primers were used in a first-round RT-PCR, which preceded a second-round multiplex PCR. TCRdb reprocessed the multiplex PCR reads with MiXCR, giving one entry per CDR3 protein. This sample has about 590,000 distinct CDR3 sequences; approximately 37% occur once, and the top ten carry about 4.1%. This entry belongs to a study of Graves' ophthalmopathy and Graves' hyperthyroidism. Study at large: Hyperthyroidism is called stable when no ophthalmopathy develops within 18 months of follow-up.

The sequencing input was peripheral blood or thyroid tissue (not recorded which). The chain is built from TRBV29-1 and TRBJ1-2; 9 bases map to TRBD1. The clonotype originates from an adult man with Graves' hyperthyroidism. The CDR3: CSVEERVGTGRELNYGYTF. CDR3 in DNA: TGCAGCGTTGAAGAACGGGTTGGGACAGGGAGGGAGCTTAACTATGGCTACACCTTC.